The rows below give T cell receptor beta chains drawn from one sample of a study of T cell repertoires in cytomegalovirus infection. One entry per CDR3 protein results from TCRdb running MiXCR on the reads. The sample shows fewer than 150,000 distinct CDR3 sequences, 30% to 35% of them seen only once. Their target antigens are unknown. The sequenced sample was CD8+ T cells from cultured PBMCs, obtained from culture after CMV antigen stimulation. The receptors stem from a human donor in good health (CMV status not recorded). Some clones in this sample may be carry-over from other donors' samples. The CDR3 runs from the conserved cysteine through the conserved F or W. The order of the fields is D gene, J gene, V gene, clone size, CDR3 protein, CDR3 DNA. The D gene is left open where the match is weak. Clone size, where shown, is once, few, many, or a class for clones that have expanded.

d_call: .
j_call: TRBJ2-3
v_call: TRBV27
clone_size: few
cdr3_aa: CASSLSLGGGLGDTQYF
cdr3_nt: TGTGCCAGCAGTTTATCGCTTGGCGGGGGCCTAGGGGATACGCAGTATTTT

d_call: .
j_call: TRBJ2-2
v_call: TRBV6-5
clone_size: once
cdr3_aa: CATSASGTGELFF
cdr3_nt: TGTGCCACCTCGGCCAGCGGCACCGGGGAGCTGTTTTTT

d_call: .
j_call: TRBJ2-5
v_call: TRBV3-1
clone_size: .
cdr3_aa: CASSQDNRVLPETQYF
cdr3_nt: TGTGCCAGCAGCCAAGATAACCGGGTTTTACCAGAGACCCAGTACTTC

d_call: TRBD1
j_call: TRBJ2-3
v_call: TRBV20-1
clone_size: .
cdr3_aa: CSASAQGRADTQYF
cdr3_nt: TGCAGTGCCTCGGCACAGGGGCGGGCAGATACGCAGTATTTT

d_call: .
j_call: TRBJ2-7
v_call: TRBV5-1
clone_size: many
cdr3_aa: CASSLAGSGTLYEQYF
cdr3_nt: TGCGCCAGCAGCTTGGCAGGGTCCGGGACTCTCTACGAGCAGTACTTC

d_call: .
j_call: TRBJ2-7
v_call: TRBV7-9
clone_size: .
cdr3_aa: CASSLGSGDDEQYF
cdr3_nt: TGTGCCAGCAGCTTAGGGTCGGGGGATGACGAGCAGTACTTC

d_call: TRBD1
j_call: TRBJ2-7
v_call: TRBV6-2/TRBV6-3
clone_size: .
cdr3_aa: CASSYPGQGSYEQYF
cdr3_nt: TGTGCCAGCAGTTACCCGGGACAGGGTTCCTACGAGCAGTACTTC

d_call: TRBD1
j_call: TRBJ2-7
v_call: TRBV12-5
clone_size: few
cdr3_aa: CASAEPRDRGFNEQYF
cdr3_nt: TGTGCTAGTGCCGAACCCAGGGACAGGGGTTTTAACGAGCAGTACTTC

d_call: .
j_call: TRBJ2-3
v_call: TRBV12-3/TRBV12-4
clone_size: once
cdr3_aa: CASSFDSQVRDTQYF
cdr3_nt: TGTGCCAGCAGTTTCGACAGCCAGGTGCGCGATACGCAGTATTTT

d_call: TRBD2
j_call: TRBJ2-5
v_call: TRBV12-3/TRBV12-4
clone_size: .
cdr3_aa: CASSLVTSGGRQETQYF
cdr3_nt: TGTGCCAGCAGTTTAGTAACTAGCGGGGGGCGGCAAGAGACCCAGTACTTC

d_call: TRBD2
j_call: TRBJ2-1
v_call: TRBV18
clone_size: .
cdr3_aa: CASSPGLAGGISYNEQFF
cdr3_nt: TGTGCCAGCTCACCTGGACTAGCGGGGGGTATTTCCTACAATGAGCAGTTCTTC

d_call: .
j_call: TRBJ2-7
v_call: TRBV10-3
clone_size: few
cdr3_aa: CAISESEQVVYEQYF
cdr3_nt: TGTGCCATCAGTGAGAGCGAACAGGTAGTCTACGAGCAGTACTTC

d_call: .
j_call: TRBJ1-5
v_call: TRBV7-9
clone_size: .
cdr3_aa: CASSLSGPGKPQHF
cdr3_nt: TGTGCCAGCAGCTTATCTGGGCCCGGGAAGCCCCAGCATTTT

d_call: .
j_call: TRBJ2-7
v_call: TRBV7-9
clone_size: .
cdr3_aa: CASSLADSPSSYEQYF
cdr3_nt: TGTGCCAGCAGCTTAGCAGACAGCCCGAGCTCCTACGAGCAGTACTTC

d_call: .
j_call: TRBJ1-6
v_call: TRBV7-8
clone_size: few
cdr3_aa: CASSLVGVENSPLHF
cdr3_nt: TGTGCCAGCAGCTTAGTTGGGGTTGAAAATTCACCCCTCCACTTT